The rows below give T cell receptor beta chains drawn from one sample of a study of blood T cell repertoires in COVID-19. This table comes from immunoSEQ multiplex PCR, and its TCRdb copy is limited to in-frame clones, with some not included. Counted here are 350,000 to 500,000 clones, around nine tenths occurring once; the ten biggest clones make up roughly 1.4%. Source material: PBMCs or T cells enriched from blood (not recorded which). The receptors originated from a woman aged 18 to 35 who had been exposed to COVID-19. CDR3s include the opening cysteine and the closing phenylalanine or tryptophan. The D gene is left open where the match is weak. Size is omitted from some rows. Given values are once, few, many or a class for expanded clones.

TRBJ1-5	TRBD1	TRBV19	NA	CASIDQTGSNQPQHF	TGTGCCAGTATCGACCAGACAGGGTCGAATCAGCCCCAGCATTTT
TRBJ1-1	TRBD1	TRBV7-9	NA	CASSPRTGGSNTEAFF	TGTGCCAGCAGCCCGAGGACAGGGGGCTCGAACACTGAAGCTTTCTTT
TRBJ2-7	NA	TRBV4-3	NA	CASSQAEGTYEQYF	TGCGCCAGCAGCCAAGCGGAGGGAACCTACGAGCAGTACTTC
TRBJ2-1	TRBD2	TRBV7-9	NA	CASSSGLGAPNEQFF	TGTGCCAGCAGCTCGGGACTAGGAGCCCCCAATGAGCAGTTCTTC
TRBJ2-1	NA	TRBV6-7	NA	CASTPSGTRAYNPPIWQFF	TGTGCCAGCACCCCGTCCGGGACAAGAGCCTATAATCCACCTATTTGGCAGTTCTTC
TRBJ2-1	TRBD2	TRBV9	few	CASSVASGRALGDEQFF	TGTGCCAGCAGCGTAGCCAGCGGGAGGGCCCTTGGAGATGAGCAGTTCTTC
TRBJ1-2	NA	TRBV11-2	NA	CASGGGDYGYTF	TGTGCCTCCGGGGGGGGCGACTATGGCTACACCTTC
TRBJ1-2	TRBD1	TRBV3-1/TRBV3-2	NA	CASSQTETGIYGYTF	TGTGCCAGCAGCCAAACCGAGACAGGGATCTATGGCTACACCTTC
TRBJ1-2	TRBD1	TRBV7-9	NA	CASSLGPPGGNYGYTF	TGTGCCAGCAGCTTAGGCCCCCCAGGGGGCAACTATGGCTACACCTTC
TRBJ2-3	TRBD2	TRBV7-3	NA	CASSLKGVAGAGEDTQYF	TGTGCCAGCAGCTTAAAAGGAGTAGCGGGGGCCGGGGAAGATACGCAGTATTTT
TRBJ1-3	NA	TRBV9	NA	CASSGGPSSGNTIYF	TGTGCCAGCAGCGGTGGGCCGAGCTCTGGAAACACCATATATTTT
TRBJ1-2	NA	TRBV11-2	NA	CASSSGLNYGYTF	TGTGCCAGCAGTTCTGGACTGAACTATGGCTACACCTTC
TRBJ1-5	NA	TRBV19	NA	CASSIQAGWNQPQHF	TGTGCCAGTAGTATCCAGGCAGGGTGGAATCAGCCCCAGCATTTT
TRBJ2-7	NA	TRBV5-1	NA	CASSLVGGTSYEQYF	TGCGCCAGCAGCTTGGTTGGTGGCACGTCCTACGAGCAGTACTTC
TRBJ2-3	TRBD2	TRBV29-1	NA	CSVAGVPLISDKYTDTQYF	TGCAGCGTGGCGGGGGTTCCCCTGATCTCAGATAAATACACAGATACGCAGTATTTT
TRBJ2-6	TRBD1	TRBV28	few	CASSAGTGISGANVLTF	TGTGCCAGCAGTGCCGGGACAGGGATATCTGGGGCCAACGTCCTGACTTTC
TRBJ2-7	NA	TRBV5-1	NA	CASRPPAGRGDEQYF	TGCGCCAGCAGACCGCCGGCGGGGCGCGGGGACGAGCAGTACTTC
TRBJ1-5	TRBD1	TRBV19	NA	CASSSRTGARYQPQHF	TGTGCCAGTAGCTCCAGGACAGGGGCAAGATATCAGCCCCAGCATTTT
TRBJ1-1	NA	TRBV18	NA	CASSPMSGKNTEAFF	TGTGCCAGCTCACCGATGTCAGGGAAGAACACTGAAGCTTTCTTT
TRBJ1-2	NA	TRBV28	NA	CATRSETSYTF	TGTGCCACCAGGAGCGAGACGAGCTACACCTTC
TRBJ2-7	NA	TRBV29-1	once	CSGLGGSYEQYF	TGCAGCGGGCTGGGGGGCTCCTACGAGCAGTACTTC
TRBJ2-2	TRBD1	TRBV6-2/TRBV6-3	few	CASSLRGTGELFF	TGTGCCAGCAGTCTCAGGGGGACCGGGGAGCTGTTTTTT
TRBJ1-2	NA	TRBV6-5	NA	CASTDPGQTGYGYTF	TGTGCCAGCACCGACCCCGGACAGACGGGGTATGGCTACACCTTC
TRBJ2-2	NA	TRBV6-6	NA	CASSYSRTQNTGELFF	TGTGCCAGCAGTTACTCGAGGACACAGAACACCGGGGAGCTGTTTTTT